This TCR beta chain was sequenced in a study of blood T cells in healthy people across ages. Germline values: CDR1 LGHDT, CDR2 YNNKEL (reference sequence). The germline V and J ends were trimmed by 2 bases and 3 bases, with 8 bases remaining between them. There are 13 residues in the CDR3. Next came a second PCR, run for roughly 6 to 11 cycles, which used a sample-barcoded 5' primer along with a J-beta primer mix. Every molecule of cDNA carried a tag from a template-switch adaptor with 12 random nucleotides. Each CDR3 protein is one row after TCRdb ran MiXCR on the 5' RACE reads. Of under 750,000 distinct CDR3 sequences listed, about 45% were seen once; the top ten hold around 23%. Details on this clonotype: Its cognate antigen is unknown.

Regarding the study as a whole: The authors considered diversity estimates from one million T cells to be underestimates.

RNA extraction gave at least 5 micrograms of total RNA per sample. The source material was blood. The chain employs TRBV3-1 and TRBJ2-7; no definite D call. The receptor's source is a man older than 75 in good health. CDR3 sequence reads: CASSQTAFYEQYF. The CDR3 DNA follows: TGTGCCAGCAGCCAAACGGCGTTCTACGAGCAGTACTTC.